This T cell receptor (beta chain) was sequenced for a study of somatic mutations in cytotoxic T cells in rheumatoid arthritis. Across the study: Blood (around 29 ml EDTA) from each patient was taken right after diagnosis, before any treatment. Findings of the study overall: About an eighth of the roughly 60 patients had a largest CD8+ clone above 20% of CD8+ cells. CD8+ clonality rose with age in rheumatoid arthritis patients, not healthy controls.

V gave up 1 base and J gave up 2 bases, with 8 bases separating them. The CDR3 has 14 amino acids. The germline CDR1 and CDR2 sequences are MNHEY and SMNVEV (reference sequence). In the case of this clone: Its antigen is not known.

Data came from immunoSEQ multiplex PCR; TCRdb stores just in-frame clones and leaves some out. The data show roughly 16,000 clones, with approximately 82% seen just once and more than 15% held by the top ten. The sequence derives from a woman in her fifties or sixties with rheumatoid arthritis. V gene TRBV27 combines with J gene TRBJ2-5, with D uncertain. The specimen was CD8+ T cells sorted from blood. CDR3 amino acids: CASSLFPGQETQYF. CDR3 sequence (DNA): TGTGCCAGCAGTTTATTCCCAGGTCAAGAGACCCAGTACTTC.